The rows below give T cell receptor beta chains drawn from one sample of a study of T cells in Graves' hyperthyroidism and ophthalmopathy. TCRdb re-derived calls from the multiplex PCR reads in MiXCR, one entry per CDR3 protein. Among around 690,000 distinct CDR3 sequences listed, less than 25% were seen once. Sequencing used blood. The receptor source for this set is a man aged 30 to 45 with Graves' ophthalmopathy. The CDR3 runs from the conserved cysteine through the conserved F or W. A D gene is named only where the DNA matches it firmly. The size of a clone is reported for some rows only, either as once, few or many, or as a class for expanded clones.

TGCAGCGTTGCAAGGGGAGCTCATAATGAAAAACTGTTTTTT CSVARGAHNEKLFF TRBJ1-4 TRBV29-1 few -
TGTGCCATCAGTGTCGGGAGGTCCTACGAGCAGTACTTC CAISVGRSYEQYF TRBJ2-7 TRBV10-3 - TRBD2
TGTGCCAGCAGAGGCGGGGGACCGGCCAACACCGGGGAGCTGTTTTTT CASRGGGPANTGELFF TRBJ2-2 TRBV28 - TRBD2
TGCGCCAGCAGCCACGGCCGGACAAAGCTGGACTACGAGCAGTACTTC CASSHGRTKLDYEQYF TRBJ2-7 TRBV4-3 - -
TGTGCCAGCTCGCCCGACTTAAACTCCTACAATGAGCAGTTCTTC CASSPDLNSYNEQFF TRBJ2-1 TRBV18 few -
TGCAGTGTGCAGGGTAGCAATCAGCCCCAGCATTTT CSVQGSNQPQHF TRBJ1-5 TRBV20-1 many -
TGTGCCAGCAGCTTAGGGCTAGCGGGAGGGCGGGCCTACAATGAGCAGTTCTTC CASSLGLAGGRAYNEQFF TRBJ2-1 TRBV7-2 - TRBD2
TGTGCCACCAGCAGAGATCAAACGACTAGCGGACTCTACAATGAGCAGTTCTTC CATSRDQTTSGLYNEQFF TRBJ2-1 TRBV15 few TRBD2
TGTGCCAGCAGTCTGACAGGGAACTATGGCTACACCTTC CASSLTGNYGYTF TRBJ1-2 TRBV28 many TRBD1
TGTGCCAGCAGTTACCCGCGGGGTGGGGTTGGCAATGAGCAGTTCTTC CASSYPRGGVGNEQFF TRBJ2-1 TRBV11-2 - -
TGCGCCAGCAGCCTTGACAGGGTAGAAGATACGCAGTATTTT CASSLDRVEDTQYF TRBJ2-3 TRBV5-1 - TRBD1
TGTGCCTGGTCCGGGACAGGTTACTCTGGGGCCAACGTCCTGACTTTC CAWSGTGYSGANVLTF TRBJ2-6 TRBV30 few TRBD1
TGCAGTGCTACAAGGAGCTCCTACAATGAGCAGTTCTTC CSATRSSYNEQFF TRBJ2-1 TRBV20-1 - -
TGTGCCAGCAGCTCTCCCCCGGGACTAGCGGGAGGAGCCCTAAGCACAGATACGCAGTATTTT CASSSPPGLAGGALSTDTQYF TRBJ2-3 TRBV7-9 few TRBD2
TGCAGTGCTAGCGCGCGCGGGTCACCCCTCCACTTT CSASARGSPLHF TRBJ1-6 TRBV20-1 - -
TGTGCCTGGAGTAGGCGCAGGCAAAACATTCAGTACTTC CAWSRRRQNIQYF TRBJ2-4 TRBV30 many -
TGCGCCAGCAGCCCCCCATCTCCGATAGGGGTCGCAGATACGCAGTATTTT CASSPPSPIGVADTQYF TRBJ2-3 TRBV5-1 - -
TGCGCCAGCAGCCAACGGAATGGAGCCCAAGAGACCCAGTACTTC CASSQRNGAQETQYF TRBJ2-5 TRBV5-1 - -
TGTGCCAGCTCACCAGGTGTGGGGATCACTGAAGCTTTCTTT CASSPGVGITEAFF TRBJ1-1 TRBV18 - -
TGTGCCAGCAGCTTAGATCGAAGCGGGAGCCAGTACTTC CASSLDRSGSQYF TRBJ2-5 TRBV11-2 many TRBD2
TGTGCCAGCTCAGCCGGGATAACCTACGAGCAGTACTTC CASSAGITYEQYF TRBJ2-7 TRBV27 - -
TGTGCCAGCAGCTTAGGGGGGAGCGCGAACACCGGGGAGCTGTTTTTT CASSLGGSANTGELFF TRBJ2-2 TRBV11-2 many -
TGTGCCAGCAGTGAAAGGCGACATGGCAATCAGCCCCAGCATTTT CASSERRHGNQPQHF TRBJ1-5 TRBV2 many -
TGTGCCAGCAGTTTTGGGGAGTTGTATGGCTACACCTTC CASSFGELYGYTF TRBJ1-2 TRBV12-3/TRBV12-4 - -
TGTGCCAGCAGCTCTAGCGGGAGCTACGGCAATGAGCAGTTCTTC CASSSSGSYGNEQFF TRBJ2-1 TRBV7-3 few TRBD2
TGTGCTAGCACCCGGACTAGCGGGAGGGCCGGGAACATTCAGTACTTC CASTRTSGRAGNIQYF TRBJ2-4 TRBV12-3/TRBV12-4 - TRBD2
TGCAGTGCCAAGGGGGGAGCAGGGGACCTACCTACCTACGAGCAGTACTTC CSAKGGAGDLPTYEQYF TRBJ2-7 TRBV20-1 many -
TGTGCCAGCAGCTTGTCTTCACAGGTTTTCTCTGGAAACACCATATATTTT CASSLSSQVFSGNTIYF TRBJ1-3 TRBV5-8 few -
TGCAGTGCTAGCCGACGGGGGGCGCATTCAGATACGCAGTATTTT CSASRRGAHSDTQYF TRBJ2-3 TRBV20-1 many -
TGTGCCAGCAGTGAAAGGAAAATGAACACTGAAGCTTTCTTT CASSERKMNTEAFF TRBJ1-1 TRBV6-1 - -
TGTGCCAGTACCGTCGGAAGGTCAGAACTGTTTTTT CASTVGRSELFF TRBJ1-4 TRBV19 few -
TGTGCCAGCAGCGTCAGGGGTAGCGGGACTATCTACGAGCAGTACTTC CASSVRGSGTIYEQYF TRBJ2-7 TRBV9 few TRBD2
TGCAGTGGGCGGCCAGCGGGCTCCCCAGATACGCAGTATTTT CSGRPAGSPDTQYF TRBJ2-3 TRBV20-1 - -
TGTGCCAGCAGCTTAGCGGGGACTAGCGGGACCAACCGAGGCACAGATACGCAGTATTTT CASSLAGTSGTNRGTDTQYF TRBJ2-3 TRBV7-8 many TRBD2
TGTGCCAGCACCTTGGACAGGGAAGGGCGCAATGAGCAGTTCTTC CASTLDREGRNEQFF TRBJ2-1 TRBV2 few TRBD1
TGTGCCAGCAGTTTATCAACCCCTCCCGAGCAGTACTTC CASSLSTPPEQYF TRBJ2-7 TRBV28 - -
TGTGCCAACGGGGACAGGGCTAACTATGGCTACACCTTC CANGDRANYGYTF TRBJ1-2 TRBV6-2/TRBV6-3 - TRBD1
TGTGCCAGCAGTTTAGCGCTACTAAGGGAGAAAAACATTCAGTACTTC CASSLALLREKNIQYF TRBJ2-4 TRBV12-3/TRBV12-4 few -
TGTGCCAGCAGTATAGGGACAGGGGCCCTCAATCAGCCCCAGCATTTT CASSIGTGALNQPQHF TRBJ1-5 TRBV7-9 - TRBD1
TGCGCCAGCAGCTTTACCTTGGGAGGTAGCGACACCGGGGAGCTGTTTTTT CASSFTLGGSDTGELFF TRBJ2-2 TRBV5-1 - -
TGTGCCAGCAGTGAAACGCGCGGTGGCTACACCTTC CASSETRGGYTF TRBJ1-2 TRBV2 few -